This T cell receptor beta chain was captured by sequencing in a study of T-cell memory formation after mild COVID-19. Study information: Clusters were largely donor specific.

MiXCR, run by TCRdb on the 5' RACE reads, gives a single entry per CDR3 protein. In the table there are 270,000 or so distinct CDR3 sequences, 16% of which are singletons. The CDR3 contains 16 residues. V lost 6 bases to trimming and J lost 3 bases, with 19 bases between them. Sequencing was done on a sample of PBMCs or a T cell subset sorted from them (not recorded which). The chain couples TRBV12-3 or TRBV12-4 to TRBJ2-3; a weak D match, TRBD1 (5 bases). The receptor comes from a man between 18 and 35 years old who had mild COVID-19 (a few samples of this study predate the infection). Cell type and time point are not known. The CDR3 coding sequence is TGTGCCAGCAGCCCCCGTCGTTGGTCAGGGACAGATACGCAGTATTTT. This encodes CASSPRRWSGTDTQYF.